The 32 T cell receptor beta chains below were found in one sample sequenced in a study of OX40 agonist ivuxolimab in advanced cancers. Only in-frame clones appear in the TCRdb table, and some are missing; sequencing was by immunoSEQ multiplex PCR. The sample records around 100,000 clones, 85% to 90% being singletons. The source was CD4+ or CD8+ T cells sorted from blood, collected in a trial of the OX40 agonist ivuxolimab. Receptors originate from an adult with an advanced solid tumor such as melanoma, head and neck, liver or kidney cancer.

This chain links TRBV4-3 with TRBJ2-1, with TRBD1 identical over 9 bases. CDR3 length: 16 amino acids. Per the germline V gene, CDR1 is LGHNA and CDR2 is YSLEER. The trim removed 0 bases at V and 8 bases at J, leaving 8 bases unmatched. In nucleotides, the CDR3 is TGCGCCAGCAGCCAAGACCTCACGACAGGGGGTTATGAGCAGTTCTTC. This codes for CASSQDLTTGGYEQFF.

The chain employs TRBV18 and TRBJ1-5, with TRBD1 identical over 10 bases. There are 14 residues in the CDR3. V gave up 6 bases and J gave up 5 bases; unmatched junction bases: 4. Germline CDR1 is KGHSH and CDR2 is LQKENI. CDR3: CASSGDRGYQPQHF. The CDR3 nucleotides read TGTGCCAGCTCCGGGGACAGGGGTTATCAGCCCCAGCATTTT.

This chain connects TRBV19 to TRBJ1-6, with unresolved D. The CDR3 totals 12 residues. The germline V and J ends were trimmed by 3 bases and 10 bases, with 7 bases remaining between them. CDR1 is LNHDA, CDR2 SQIVND, per germline (reference sequence). The DNA for the CDR3 is TGTGCCAGTAGTATCTACGGATCACCCCTCCACTTT. Translated, it gives CASSIYGSPLHF.

The chain couples TRBV29-1 to TRBJ2-3; no firm D call. Per germline, CDR1 SQVTM and CDR2 ANQGSEA. The CDR3 covers 11 residues. Trimming took 8 bases from V and 2 from J, leaving 8 bases between them. DNA for the CDR3: TGCAGCTCCAGCCTCACAGATACGCAGTATTTT. This gives the protein CSSSLTDTQYF.

V usage is TRBV9 and J usage is TRBJ2-3, with D uncertain. Deletions cut 4 bases from V and 3 bases from J, with 21 bases between. Per germline, CDR1 SGDLS and CDR2 YYNGEE. This CDR3 contains 17 residues. The CDR3 sequence is CASSLGGWAQETDTQYF. CDR3 nucleotide sequence: TGTGCCAGCAGCTTAGGTGGATGGGCCCAAGAGACAGATACGCAGTATTTT.

This chain connects TRBV5-1 to TRBJ2-7, with D hard to call. This CDR3 is built from 14 residues. V lost 0 bases to trimming and J lost 0 bases, with 7 bases between them. Per germline, CDR1 SGHRS and CDR2 YFSETQ. The CDR3 DNA sequence: TGCGCCAGCAGCTTGGAGGGAAGCTCCTACGAGCAGTACTTC. This translates into CASSLEGSSYEQYF.

This sequence joins TRBV4-2 and TRBJ1-1; 9 bases line up with TRBD1. The CDR3 contains 19 residues. The J segment lost 4 bases and the V segment lost 1 base, leaving 16 bases of the junction unmatched. Germline values: CDR1 LGHNA, CDR2 YNFKEQ. The CDR3 here is CASSQVTGGGVMGSTEAFF. The CDR3 nucleotides are TGTGCCAGCAGCCAAGTAACAGGGGGCGGTGTGATGGGTAGCACTGAAGCTTTCTTT.

The chain is built from TRBV18 and TRBJ2-1; 9 bases agree with TRBD1. The length of the CDR3 is 16 residues. In germline, CDR1 is KGHSH, CDR2 LQKENI. The V gene end was trimmed by 3 bases and the J gene end by 6 bases; junction bases not matched to a gene: 9. In nucleotides, the CDR3 is TGTGCCAGCTCACCGGGGACAGGGCAGGGCCCCAATGAGCAGTTCTTC. Encoded protein: CASSPGTGQGPNEQFF.

This chain connects TRBV7-2 to TRBJ2-7; D remains ambiguous. The germline V and J ends were trimmed by 2 bases and 0 bases, with 8 bases remaining between them. Germline CDR1 SGHTA, CDR2 FQGNSA. CDR3 length: 14 residues. For the CDR3, the DNA is TGTGCCAGCAGCTTAAGACGGACCTCCTACGAGCAGTACTTC. Its protein product is CASSLRRTSYEQYF.

Only one count was recorded for this clone. This sequence joins TRBV7-3 and TRBJ2-5; TRBD2 matches at 10 bases. Unmatched junction bases numbered 4, after V lost 5 bases and J lost 4 bases. The CDR3 extends over 14 amino acids. Looked up from germline, CDR1 is SGHTA and CDR2 is FQGTGA. The CDR3 bases are TGTGCCAGCAGCCCTAGCGGGGGTCGAGAGACCCAGTACTTC. This translates into CASSPSGGRETQYF. Using reference TRBV7-3 and TRBJ2-5 for the parts outside the CDR3, the full variable domain is GAGVSQTPSNKVTEKGKYVELRCDPISGHTALYWYRQSLGQGPEFLIYFQGTGAADDSGLPNDRFFAVRPEGSVSTLKIQRTERGDSAVYLCASSPSGGRETQYFGPGTRLLVL.

The chain carries TRBV12-5 and TRBJ2-2; tentative D call: TRBD2 (6 bases). With 3 bases removed from V and 3 bases from J, the gap between germline ends came to 14 bases. The CDR3 is 16 amino acids. Germline CDR1 is LGHNT and CDR2 is FRNRAP. This chain's CDR3 is CASGFGVGGYTGELFF. In DNA form, the CDR3 reads TGTGCTAGTGGTTTCGGGGTCGGGGGTTACACCGGGGAGCTGTTTTTT.

This chain connects TRBV10-1 to TRBJ2-2, with 8 bases identical to TRBD2. Losses at the gene ends were 2 bases for V and 9 bases for J; bases not matched to a gene: 11. This CDR3 has 16 residues. The V gene's germline CDR1 is WNHNN and CDR2 SYGVQD (reference sequence). DNA for the CDR3: TGCGCCAGCAGTGAGCCCGGGAGCGGGGGACACCGGGAGCTGTTTTTT. It yields the protein CASSEPGSGGHRELFF.

This chain links TRBV2 with TRBJ2-1; either TRBD1 or TRBD2 may fit D (5 bases each). Looked up from germline, CDR1 is SNHLY and CDR2 is FYNNEI. Trimming removed 6 bases at V and 6 bases at J, with 9 bases between. This CDR3 has 12 amino acids. Written as DNA, the CDR3 is TGTGCCAGCAGCCGGGACGTCAATGAGCAGTTCTTC. This gives the protein CASSRDVNEQFF.

V gene TRBV19 combines with J gene TRBJ2-2, with TRBD2 identical over 7 bases. V shed 9 bases, J shed 4 bases, and the junction held 5 bases outside the gene matches. This CDR3 is built from 13 residues. Germline CDR1 reads LNHDA; CDR2 reads SQIVND (reference sequence). CDR3 coding DNA: TGTGCCAGCACCCGGGAGGCCACCGGGGAGCTGTTTTTT. Its protein product is CASTREATGELFF.

A single count supports this clone. The chain combines TRBV15 with TRBJ2-7; D call uncertain. From germline, CDR1 is LNHNV and CDR2 YYDKDF (reference sequence). Deletions cut 5 bases from V and 3 bases from J, with 14 bases between. The CDR3 totals 14 residues. The CDR3 protein is CATSPIGLDYEQYF. DNA of the CDR3: TGTGCCACCAGCCCCATAGGGCTCGACTACGAGCAGTACTTC.

The rearrangement links TRBV29-1 to TRBJ2-7; the match to TRBD1 covers 8 bases. CDR3 length: 11 residues. Germline V gives CDR1 SQVTM, CDR2 ANQGSEA. Trimming at V came to 5 bases and at J to 11 bases, leaving 8 bases not matched to a gene. CDR3: CSVTSGGREYF. CDR3 coding DNA: TGCAGCGTTACCTCAGGGGGCAGGGAGTACTTC.

This clone showed up just a few times. The rearrangement uses TRBV7-2 and TRBJ2-7, with a possible D match to TRBD1 (6 bases). Trimming pared 1 base from V and 0 bases from J, leaving 10 bases between. Germline V lookup: CDR1 SGHTA, CDR2 FQGNSA. The CDR3 is 15 amino acids. CDR3 sequence: CASSLGQGYSYEQYF. DNA of the CDR3: TGTGCCAGCAGCTTAGGGCAGGGGTACTCCTACGAGCAGTACTTC.

The rearrangement joins TRBV2 to TRBJ2-5, with 9 bases matching TRBD2. The ends lost 2 bases at V and 0 bases at J; junction bases unmatched: 4. The CDR3 has 16 amino acids. Germline CDR1 is SNHLY and CDR2 is FYNNEI. For the CDR3, the DNA is TGTGCCAGCAGTGAAACTAGCGGGTCGTACCAAGAGACCCAGTACTTC. This translates into CASSETSGSYQETQYF. Together with reference TRBV2 and TRBJ2-5, the CDR3 gives the full variable domain: EPEVTQTPSHQVTQMGQEVILRCVPISNHLYFYWYRQILGQKVEFLVSFYNNEISEKSEIFDDQFSVERPDGSNFTLKIRSTKLEDSAMYFCASSETSGSYQETQYFGPGTRLLVL.

The J gene is TRBJ1-3, the V gene TRBV11-2; no clear D. V was clipped by 0 bases and J by 12 bases, with 9 bases between them. This CDR3 region has 12 residues. Germline V lookup: CDR1 SGHAT, CDR2 FQNNGV. As DNA, the CDR3 is TGTGCCAGCAGCTTAGATTACCAGATCATATATTTT. Amino acids: CASSLDYQIIYF.

The V call is TRBV6-1, the J call TRBJ1-4; tentative D call: TRBD1 (5 bases). The V gene's germline CDR1 is MNHNS and CDR2 SASEGT. The CDR3 has 12 residues. V was pared by 8 bases and J by 4 bases, with 8 bases between. In nucleotides, the CDR3 is TGTGCCAGCGGGGGGGATAATGAAAAACTGTTTTTT. Residues: CASGGDNEKLFF.

This chain connects TRBV5-4 to TRBJ2-2; possibly TRBD2 for D (6 bases). V was clipped by 4 bases and J by 4 bases, with 14 bases between them. The CDR3 sequence is 15 residues long. Germline V gene lookup returns CDR1 SGHNT and CDR2 YYREEE (reference sequence). In DNA, the CDR3 is TGTGCCAGCAGCCTTGCGGGGCGCAGCACCGGGGAGCTGTTTTTT. Residues: CASSLAGRSTGELFF.

This clone was observed a handful of times. This chain links TRBV27 with TRBJ1-2, with a weak D call TRBD1 (5 bases). CDR3 length: 15 amino acids. Looked up from germline, CDR1 is MNHEY and CDR2 is SMNVEV (reference sequence). V lost 6 bases to trimming and J lost 8 bases, with 22 bases between them. The CDR3 reads CASSRIPAGREGYTF. The CDR3 DNA reads TGTGCCAGCAGCCGAATCCCAGCGGGGCGCGAAGGCTACACCTTC.

This rearrangement joins TRBV5-6 to TRBJ2-1; 11 positions agree with TRBD2. Germline-derived CDR1 and CDR2 are SGHDT and YYEEEE. V lost 4 bases and J lost 0; bases outside the gene matches: 12. The CDR3 runs to 19 residues. CDR3 region: CASSPLAGGRISSYNEQFF. As DNA, the CDR3 is TGTGCCAGCAGCCCATTAGCGGGAGGGCGAATAAGCTCCTACAATGAGCAGTTCTTC.

This clone was detected once. The rearrangement links TRBV19 to TRBJ2-5; a weak D match, TRBD2 (6 bases). The V end lost 1 base, the J end lost 5 bases, and 11 bases lay between the germline ends. The CDR3 covers 14 residues. CDR1 and CDR2 (germline): LNHDA, SQIVND (reference sequence). The CDR3 region is CASSIGAGSETQYF. In DNA form, the CDR3 reads TGTGCCAGTAGTATAGGTGCGGGAAGCGAGACCCAGTACTTC.

This chain connects TRBV2 to TRBJ2-3, with 10 bases matching TRBD2. Germline trimming cut 4 bases from V and 0 bases from J; bases unmatched to any gene: 7. CDR3 size: 17 residues. Germline CDR1 reads SNHLY; CDR2 reads FYNNEI. The DNA for the CDR3 is TGTGCCAGCAGTGTCCAGGGACTAGCGCTTAGCACAGATACGCAGTATTTT. As protein: CASSVQGLALSTDTQYF. Complete variable domain (other parts from reference TRBV2 and TRBJ2-3): EPEVTQTPSHQVTQMGQEVILRCVPISNHLYFYWYRQILGQKVEFLVSFYNNEISEKSEIFDDQFSVERPDGSNFTLKIRSTKLEDSAMYFCASSVQGLALSTDTQYFGPGTRLTVL.

This chain joins TRBV30 and TRBJ1-4; 8 bases line up with TRBD1. With V trimmed by 0 bases and J by 7 bases, 10 bases remained unmatched. The germline gives CDR1 GTSNPN, CDR2 SVGIG (reference sequence). This CDR3 has 16 residues. The CDR3 sequence is CAWSVQLQGGSEKLFF. CDR3 bases: TGTGCCTGGAGTGTACAGTTACAGGGGGGGAGTGAAAAACTGTTTTTT.

V is TRBV5-1 and J is TRBJ2-1, with 9 nucleotides matching TRBD2. The V and J ends lost 2 bases and 0 bases, in that order; junction bases with no gene match: 12. CDR3 size: 19 residues. Germline V gene data show CDR1 as SGHRS and CDR2 as YFSETQ. CDR3 DNA sequence: TGCGCCAGCAGCTTAGGACTAGCGACAACATACGGCTCCTACAATGAGCAGTTCTTC. It specifies CASSLGLATTYGSYNEQFF.

The rearrangement links TRBV30 to TRBJ1-6; 8 bases fit TRBD1. Germline CDR1 is GTSNPN and CDR2 is SVGIG (reference sequence). V lost 5 bases to trimming and J lost 8 bases; unmatched junction nucleotides: 5. CDR3 length: 13 residues. Here the CDR3 DNA reads TGTGCCTGGGTAACAGGGGGAGATTCACCCCTCCACTTT. It is translated as CAWVTGGDSPLHF.

The chain links TRBV19 to TRBJ2-1, with TRBD2 matching over 8 bases. V lost 7 bases to trimming and J lost 4 bases; unmatched junction nucleotides: 9. Per germline, CDR1 LNHDA and CDR2 SQIVND (reference sequence). CDR3 length equals 15 residues. The CDR3, as DNA: TGTGCCAGTACAGTGGACAGCGGGGGATACAATGAGCAGTTCTTC. Its protein product is CASTVDSGGYNEQFF.

This clone has a single count. The chain is built from TRBV19 and TRBJ1-5; 9 nucleotides align to TRBD1. The V gene's germline CDR1 is LNHDA and CDR2 SQIVND (reference sequence). The V segment lost 1 base and the J segment 4 bases; nucleotides outside the gene matches: 5. The CDR3 has 16 residues. The CDR3 sequence is CASSIVDRGSNQPQHF. The CDR3 nucleotides read TGTGCCAGTAGTATAGTGGACAGGGGATCAAATCAGCCCCAGCATTTT.

This sequence joins TRBV5-8 and TRBJ2-1; the D gene is possibly TRBD1 (6 bases). Trimming cost V 1 base and J 5 bases, with 13 bases left between them. The CDR3 sequence is 15 residues long. Germline assignment: CDR1 SGHTS and CDR2 YDEGEE. CDR3 sequence: CASSLTGINDNEQFF. CDR3 nucleotide sequence: TGTGCCAGCAGCTTGACAGGGATAAACGACAATGAGCAGTTCTTC.

This clone showed up just once. The chain combines TRBV11-2 with TRBJ2-2; D is unresolved. The V gene lost 2 bases and the J gene lost 4 bases, with 11 bases spanning the gap. This CDR3 is 15 amino acids long. CDR1 and CDR2 from the germline V gene are SGHAT and FQNNGV. CDR3 in DNA: TGTGCCAGCAGCTTACCGCGGTCGACCACCGGGGAGCTGTTTTTT. Protein sequence: CASSLPRSTTGELFF. Supplemented by reference TRBV11-2 and TRBJ2-2, the full variable domain reads EAGVAQSPRYKIIEKRQSVAFWCNPISGHATLYWYQQILGQGPKLLIQFQNNGVVDDSQLPKDRFSAERLKGVDSTLKIQPAKLEDSAVYLCASSLPRSTTGELFFGEGSRLTVL.